A single sample gave rise to the 17 T cell receptor beta chains below, sequenced in a study of control samples from healthy donors and cancer patients. Profiling relied on immunoSEQ multiplex PCR, and the TCRdb table lists in-frame clones only, not all of them. The data show 98,000 or so clones, 70% to 80% seen once. The specimen sequenced was blood. The receptors come from a woman aged 25 to 39 in good health.

The chain employs TRBV5-4 and TRBJ2-5, with a possible D match to TRBD2 (5 bases). The germline CDR1 and CDR2 sequences are SGHNT and YYREEE (reference sequence). V lost 4 bases to trimming and J lost 5 bases, with 21 bases between them. The CDR3 has 16 amino acids. CDR3 nucleotides: TGTGCCAGCAGCGCCACAGTCGGGTCGGGGTCTGAGACCCAGTACTTC. Protein sequence: CASSATVGSGSETQYF.

The V call is TRBV6-5, the J call TRBJ1-2; D unclear. Trimming pared 5 bases from V and 1 base from J, leaving 8 bases between. The germline CDR1 and CDR2 sequences are MNHEY and SVGAGI. CDR3 size: 13 residues. The CDR3 DNA follows: TGTGCCAGCAGTCTAAGCGATAACTATGGCTACACCTTC. Translated, it gives CASSLSDNYGYTF.

The chain recombines TRBV2 with TRBJ1-2; tentative D call: TRBD1 (5 bases). Germline assignment: CDR1 SNHLY and CDR2 FYNNEI. V lost 6 bases and J 5 bases, leaving 10 bases between the germline ends. The CDR3 totals 12 residues. The CDR3 is CASREWGYGYTF. The CDR3 DNA reads TGTGCCAGCAGGGAATGGGGGTATGGCTACACCTTC.

This clone was counted a few times. V and J are TRBV7-2 and TRBJ2-6; no clear D gene. V lost 1 base, J lost 1 base, and 5 bases lay in between. CDR1 is SGHTA and CDR2 is FQGNSA in the germline V gene. The CDR3 loop spans 15 amino acids. The CDR3 here is CASSLGGSGANVLTF. The CDR3 coding sequence is TGTGCCAGCAGCTTAGGAGGATCTGGGGCCAACGTCCTGACTTTC.

This rearrangement joins TRBV6-2 or TRBV6-3 to TRBJ2-7, with D uncertain. Trimming took 0 bases from V and 2 from J, leaving 8 bases between them. Per the germline V gene, CDR1 is MNHEY and CDR2 is SVGEGT. The CDR3 has 14 residues. Here the CDR3 DNA reads TGTGCCAGCAGTTACTCTTGGCAGACCTACGAGCAGTACTTC. This sequence encodes CASSYSWQTYEQYF.

V is TRBV2 and J is TRBJ1-3; D is uncertain. The CDR3 is made up of 12 amino acids. V dropped 6 bases and J dropped 3 bases, with 6 bases sitting between them. The germline V gene encodes CDR1 SNHLY and CDR2 FYNNEI. CDR3 DNA: TGTGCCAGCAGGGCGGATGGAAACACCATATATTTT. Protein product: CASRADGNTIYF.

This clone has a single count. The V call is TRBV9, the J call TRBJ2-3; 8 bases match TRBD1. CDR1 SGDLS and CDR2 YYNGEE come from the germline V gene. The CDR3 consists of 15 residues. V lost 3 bases to trimming and J lost 2 bases; unmatched junction nucleotides: 5. CDR3 region: CASSGPGQVTDTQYF. The CDR3, as DNA: TGTGCCAGCAGCGGCCCGGGACAGGTCACAGATACGCAGTATTTT.

This clone was detected only once. The chain employs TRBV4-2 and TRBJ1-5, with D unclear. CDR3 size: 15 residues. Trimming left V 4 bases short and J 0 bases short, with 10 bases between. Germline V gives CDR1 LGHNA, CDR2 YNFKEQ. In nucleotides, the CDR3 is TGTGCCAGCAGCCCCTCTAGGGATAGCAATCAGCCCCAGCATTTT. It yields the protein CASSPSRDSNQPQHF.

CDR3: CASRQRTVDYGYTF. The CDR3 bases are TGTGCCAGCAGGCAACGGACGGTCGACTATGGCTACACCTTC. This chain joins TRBV6-6 and TRBJ1-2; D remains unclear. Trimming left V 6 bases short and J 3 bases short, with 14 bases between. This CDR3 contains 14 residues. Germline V lookup: CDR1 MNHNY, CDR2 SVGAGI (reference sequence).

The chain carries TRBV6-5 and TRBJ1-2; 9 nucleotides align to TRBD1. From germline, CDR1 is MNHEY and CDR2 SVGAGI. The CDR3 runs 14 residues. V gave up 5 bases and J gave up 7 bases; unmatched junction bases: 8. The CDR3 DNA reads as TGTGCCAGCAGTCCACAGGGGGCGAGGGGTGGCTACACCTTC. This gives the protein CASSPQGARGGYTF.

This clone showed up just a few times. The rearrangement uses TRBV29-1 and TRBJ1-1; TRBD1 matches at 9 bases. Germline V gene data show CDR1 as SQVTM and CDR2 as ANQGSEA. The CDR3 totals 14 residues. The V and J ends lost 4 bases and 0 bases, in that order; junction bases with no gene match: 3. CDR3 region: CSVVQGALNTEAFF. The CDR3 coding sequence is TGCAGCGTTGTACAGGGGGCGTTGAACACTGAAGCTTTCTTT.

The V gene is TRBV5-8, the J gene TRBJ2-7; D remains unclear. V was clipped by 0 bases and J by 0 bases, with 7 bases between them. Germline CDR1 and CDR2: SGHTS and YDEGEE. This CDR3 is 14 amino acids long. CDR3 sequence reads: CASSLAVSSYEQYF. The CDR3 DNA is TGTGCCAGCAGCTTGGCCGTTAGCTCCTACGAGCAGTACTTC. The full variable domain, with the rest looked up from reference TRBV5-8 and TRBJ2-7, is EAGVTQSPTHLIKTRGQQATLRCSPISGHTSVYWYQQALGLGLQFLLWYDEGEERNRGNFPPRFSGRQFPNYSSELNVNALELEDSALYLCASSLAVSSYEQYFGPGTRLTVT.

The V call is TRBV6-1, the J call TRBJ2-5, with D uncertain. The CDR3 has 14 residues. In germline, CDR1 is MNHNS, CDR2 SASEGT. V was clipped by 3 bases and J by 4 bases, with 12 bases between them. Written as DNA, the CDR3 is TGTGCCAGCAGTGACCGTTTCTCCGGAGAGACCCAGTACTTC. Translating gives CASSDRFSGETQYF.

V usage is TRBV19 and J usage is TRBJ2-3, with 13 positions matching TRBD2. With 5 bases clipped from V and 8 bases from J, the junction kept 10 bases outside the gene matches. The CDR3 is 16 residues long. Per the germline V gene, CDR1 is LNHDA and CDR2 is SQIVND (reference sequence). CDR3 coding DNA: TGTGCCAGTAGTGACCCTGGACTAGCGGGGGTAGGTACGCAGTATTTT. This translates into CASSDPGLAGVGTQYF. Filled out from reference TRBV19 and TRBJ2-3, the complete variable domain reads DGGITQSPKYLFRKEGQNVTLSCEQNLNHDAMYWYRQDPGQGLRLIYYSQIVNDFQKGDIAEGYSVSREKKESFPLTVTSAQKNPTAFYLCASSDPGLAGVGTQYFGPGTRLTVL.

This chain uses TRBV7-8 with TRBJ2-7; D perhaps matches TRBD1 (6 bases). The CDR3 is 12 amino acids. V was cut by 5 bases and J by 3 bases, with 8 bases left in between. Germline V gene data show CDR1 as SGHVS and CDR2 as FQNEAQ. The DNA of the CDR3 is TGTGCCAGCAGCCGGGACATCTACGAGCAGTACTTC. Translated, it gives CASSRDIYEQYF.

This clone showed up just a few times. The chain employs TRBV5-1 and TRBJ2-7, with D possibly TRBD1 on 5 matching bases. The V gene's germline CDR1 is SGHRS and CDR2 YFSETQ. The CDR3 has 14 residues. V shed 2 bases and J shed 3 bases, with 12 bases lying between them. The CDR3 region is CASSLSDRDYEQYF. In nucleotides, the CDR3 is TGCGCCAGCAGCTTATCTGACAGAGACTACGAGCAGTACTTC.

The V call is TRBV7-8, the J call TRBJ2-7, with D hard to call. The V end lost 5 bases, the J end lost 7 bases, and 12 bases lay between the germline ends. The CDR3 is 12 residues long. CDR1 and CDR2 from the germline V gene are SGHVS and FQNEAQ. The CDR3 is CASSLTLREQYF. The DNA of the CDR3 is TGTGCCAGCAGCCTTACGTTGCGGGAGCAGTACTTC.